Below are 19 T cell receptor beta chains sequenced from a single sample in a study of technical replicates of blood from a handful of donors. Only in-frame clones appear in the TCRdb table, and some are missing; sequencing was by immunoSEQ multiplex PCR. The table records some 98,000 clones, around 95% of them present only once. Sequencing used T cells isolated from PBMCs. The receptors come from a human donor in good health.

The rearrangement uses TRBV4-1 and TRBJ2-7, with a possible D match to TRBD1 (7 bases). Germline assignment: CDR1 MGHRA and CDR2 YSYEKL. CDR3 length: 15 residues. Trimming took 4 bases from V and 2 from J, leaving 15 bases between them. The CDR3 spells CASSLRDRDPYEQYF. The CDR3 DNA sequence: TGCGCCAGCAGCCTGCGGGACAGAGACCCCTACGAGCAGTACTTC.

This clone was observed a single time. The V call is TRBV5-1, the J call TRBJ1-2; 7 bases are shared with TRBD1. CDR1 SGHRS and CDR2 YFSETQ come from the germline V gene. Trimming removed 5 bases from V and 8 bases from J; junction bases left unmatched: 12. This CDR3 region has 14 residues. The CDR3 sequence: CASRVDRDIGGYTF. The CDR3 DNA sequence: TGCGCCAGCAGGGTTGACAGGGACATCGGCGGCTACACCTTC.

The chain recombines TRBV5-1 with TRBJ1-1; 7 nucleotides line up with TRBD1. CDR1 and CDR2 from the germline V gene are SGHRS and YFSETQ. Trimming removed 0 bases from V and 7 bases from J; junction bases left unmatched: 6. The CDR3 runs 14 residues. The CDR3 nucleotides are TGCGCCAGCAGCTTGGCCGGGGACAGAGTTGAAGCTTTCTTT. Its translation is CASSLAGDRVEAFF.

The V and J genes are TRBV28 and TRBJ2-5, with TRBD2 identical over 8 bases. The V gene end was trimmed by 6 bases and the J gene end by 7 bases; junction bases not matched to a gene: 13. Germline V CDR1 and CDR2: MDHEN, SYDVKM. The CDR3 loop spans 15 amino acids. The CDR3 spells CASSPPGLGTRTQYF. The CDR3 DNA reads TGTGCCAGCAGCCCGCCGGGACTAGGTACGCGGACCCAGTACTTC. Using reference TRBV28 and TRBJ2-5 for the parts outside the CDR3, the full variable domain is DVKVTQSSRYLVKRTGEKVFLECVQDMDHENMFWYRQDPGLGLRLIYFSYDVKMKEKGDIPEGYSVSREKKERFSLILESASTNQTSMYLCASSPPGLGTRTQYFGPGTRLLVL.

The V and J genes are TRBV2 and TRBJ1-2, with D unclear. The CDR3 sequence is 14 residues long. Trimming pared 6 bases from V and 0 bases from J, leaving 11 bases between. In germline, CDR1 is SNHLY, CDR2 FYNNEI. In DNA form, the CDR3 reads TGTGCCAGCAGGCCCCGCACTGCTAACTATGGCTACACCTTC. Translated, it gives CASRPRTANYGYTF.

CDR3 sequence (DNA): TGTGCCAGCAGCCCGAAACAGGGGGCGCGAAGCTCCTACGAGCAGTACTTC. Translated, it gives CASSPKQGARSSYEQYF. The J gene is TRBJ2-7, the V gene TRBV13, with TRBD1 identical over 9 bases. Germline CDR1 is PRHDT and CDR2 is FYEKMQ (reference sequence). The V and J ends lost 5 bases and 0 bases, in that order; junction bases with no gene match: 11. This CDR3 is 17 amino acids long.

CDR3 protein: CASSYRDTGRGEQYF. The DNA of the CDR3 is TGTGCCAGCAGTTACCGGGACACCGGCCGTGGAGAGCAGTACTTC. The chain uses TRBV6-5 and TRBJ2-7, with D tentatively TRBD1 (6 bases). The CDR3 length is 15 residues. V was pared by 2 bases and J by 7 bases, with 18 bases between. The germline gives CDR1 MNHEY, CDR2 SVGAGI.

This chain uses TRBV29-1 with TRBJ2-1; 8 bases match TRBD1. Germline V gene data show CDR1 as SQVTM and CDR2 as ANQGSEA. The CDR3 is 14 residues long. V shed 4 bases, J shed 4 bases, and the junction held 6 bases outside the gene matches. This CDR3 reads CSVGDRPPYNEQFF. Here the CDR3 DNA reads TGCAGCGTTGGGGACAGGCCTCCGTACAATGAGCAGTTCTTC.

This chain connects TRBV5-1 to TRBJ2-3; 13 bases are shared with TRBD2. The J segment lost 5 bases and the V segment lost 7 bases, leaving 4 bases of the junction unmatched. Germline values: CDR1 SGHRS, CDR2 YFSETQ. The CDR3 spans 14 residues. The CDR3: CASEGLAGKDTQYF. CDR3 DNA sequence: TGCGCCAGCGAGGGACTAGCGGGAAAAGATACGCAGTATTTT. Supplemented by reference TRBV5-1 and TRBJ2-3, the full variable domain reads KAGVTQTPRYLIKTRGQQVTLSCSPISGHRSVSWYQQTPGQGLQFLFEYFSETQRNKGNFPGRFSGRQFSNSRSEMNVSTLELGDSALYLCASEGLAGKDTQYFGPGTRLTVL.

This chain links TRBV11-2 with TRBJ2-7; the D is unclear. V lost 6 bases to trimming and J lost 9 bases, with 12 bases between them. Germline CDR1 is SGHAT and CDR2 is FQNNGV. The CDR3 is 11 residues long. In DNA, the CDR3 is TGTGCCAGCAGTTTCGATGTGGCGCAGTACTTC. Translation: CASSFDVAQYF.

The V call is TRBV5-6, the J call TRBJ1-6; tentative D call: TRBD1 (6 bases). CDR1 is SGHDT and CDR2 is YYEEEE in the germline V gene. CDR3 size: 15 residues. V shed 1 base and J shed 8 bases, with 13 bases lying between them. CDR3 loop: CASSLRGRGYSPLHF. CDR3 DNA: TGTGCCAGCAGCTTGAGGGGCAGGGGATATTCACCCCTCCACTTT.

This clone was observed a single time. The V gene is TRBV7-2, the J gene TRBJ2-7; TRBD1 matches 10 bases. Per the germline V gene, CDR1 is SGHTA and CDR2 is FQGNSA. This CDR3 is 15 amino acids long. With 2 bases clipped from V and 4 bases from J, the junction kept 5 bases outside the gene matches. The CDR3 nucleotides are TGTGCCAGCAGCTTAAGTGGGACAGGGGTGTACGAGCAGTACTTC. Residues: CASSLSGTGVYEQYF.

The gene calls are TRBV5-1 and TRBJ2-3; 10 bases align to TRBD2. The CDR3 runs 16 residues. Germline CDR1 is SGHRS and CDR2 is YFSETQ. Trimming removed 4 bases from V and 2 bases from J; junction bases left unmatched: 7. The CDR3 here is CASSRLSGGTTDTQYF. The CDR3 DNA reads as TGCGCCAGCAGCCGCCTTAGCGGGGGGACCACAGATACGCAGTATTTT. The whole variable domain, filled in from reference TRBV5-1 and TRBJ2-3, reads KAGVTQTPRYLIKTRGQQVTLSCSPISGHRSVSWYQQTPGQGLQFLFEYFSETQRNKGNFPGRFSGRQFSNSRSEMNVSTLELGDSALYLCASSRLSGGTTDTQYFGPGTRLTVL.

The chain has TRBV19 and TRBJ2-6; 10 bases map to TRBD1. The J segment lost 0 bases and the V segment lost 3 bases, leaving 5 bases of the junction unmatched. From germline, CDR1 is LNHDA and CDR2 SQIVND (reference sequence). The CDR3 length is 18 residues. DNA for the CDR3: TGTGCCAGTAGTATCGGGACAGGGGAGGGCTCTGGGGCCAACGTCCTGACTTTC. Protein: CASSIGTGEGSGANVLTF.

V and J are TRBV6-6 and TRBJ1-3, with a weak D call TRBD1 (5 bases). Per the germline V gene, CDR1 is MNHNY and CDR2 is SVGAGI (reference sequence). The V gene lost 7 bases and the J gene lost 0 bases, with 13 bases spanning the gap. The CDR3 covers 15 residues. CDR3 DNA sequence: TGTGCCAGCATTCAGGGTATAAGCTCTGGAAACACCATATATTTT. It codes for CASIQGISSGNTIYF.

This chain connects TRBV7-6 to TRBJ2-1; 9 nucleotides match TRBD1. Germline-derived CDR1 and CDR2 are SGHVS and FNYEAQ. J gave up 9 bases and V 3 bases, and 6 bases lay outside the gene matches. This CDR3 region has 14 residues. The CDR3 loop is CASSFGDRGSEQFF. CDR3 coding DNA: TGTGCCAGCAGCTTCGGTGACAGGGGGAGTGAGCAGTTCTTC.

The rearrangement uses TRBV6-5 and TRBJ2-1; possibly TRBD1 for D (5 bases). This CDR3 has 15 residues. Germline V gene sequence: CDR1 MNHEY, CDR2 SVGAGI. Trimming cost V 6 bases and J 7 bases, with 19 bases left between them. The CDR3 protein is CASRHQGGKGNEQFF. CDR3 coding DNA: TGTGCCAGCAGGCATCAGGGTGGAAAGGGTAATGAGCAGTTCTTC.

The chain joins TRBV4-2 to TRBJ2-7; D gene ambiguous. Germline V gene sequence: CDR1 LGHNA, CDR2 YNFKEQ. Trimming left V 0 bases short and J 2 bases short, with 8 bases between. This CDR3 is built from 14 residues. CDR3 nucleotides: TGTGCCAGCAGCCAAGATATACTTGCCTACGAGCAGTACTTC. It encodes CASSQDILAYEQYF.

CDR3 in amino acids: CASSDPLLLSPNTGELFF. CDR3 in DNA: TGTGCCAGCAGTGACCCTCTGTTACTGTCCCCGAACACCGGGGAGCTGTTTTTT. The rearrangement uses TRBV6-1 and TRBJ2-2; the D is unclear. Trimming removed 3 bases at V and 0 bases at J, with 17 bases between. The CDR3 has 18 residues. The germline V gene encodes CDR1 MNHNS and CDR2 SASEGT.